One and the same sample provided the 30 T cell receptor beta chains below, sequenced in a study of cytomegalovirus exposure and HLA in healthy donors. Primers for the PCR totalled 60 Vbeta and 13 Jbeta. Some clones are missing from TCRdb's copy, which holds only in-frame ones; the method was immunoSEQ multiplex PCR. Among around 90,000 clones listed, less than 70% were seen once. The sample comprised PBMCs. Every receptor here comes from a human donor in good health.

This chain uses TRBV15 with TRBJ2-3; 8 nucleotides agree with TRBD2. Trimming cost V 6 bases and J 1 base; bases outside gene matches: 3. The CDR3 loop spans 14 amino acids. Germline V gene data show CDR1 as LNHNV and CDR2 as YYDKDF (reference sequence). The CDR3 DNA follows: TGTGCCACCAGGGTCGGGGGGGGCACAGATACGCAGTATTTT. Translated, it gives CATRVGGGTDTQYF.

The rearrangement links TRBV6-1 to TRBJ1-6, with 7 positions matching TRBD1. Germline trimming cut 3 bases from V and 4 bases from J; bases unmatched to any gene: 9. The CDR3 has 17 amino acids. Germline CDR1 is MNHNS and CDR2 is SASEGT. CDR3 DNA: TGTGCCAGCAGTGATAAGGGGACGACAGGGTATAATTCACCCCTCCACTTT. It yields the protein CASSDKGTTGYNSPLHF.

The V call is TRBV5-4, the J call TRBJ2-3; D may be TRBD2 (6 bases). The germline CDR1 and CDR2 sequences are SGHNT and YYREEE (reference sequence). The CDR3 has 13 residues. The ends were cut back, 4 bases at V and 10 bases at J, with 16 bases in the middle. Here the CDR3 DNA reads TGTGCCAGCAGCCCGTCCGGGAGCGAAGCGCAGTATTTT. Amino acid sequence: CASSPSGSEAQYF.

The sample holds one count of this clone. The V call is TRBV11-2, the J call TRBJ2-3; 13 bases fit TRBD2. The ends lost 5 bases at V and 4 bases at J; junction bases unmatched: 6. The germline gives CDR1 SGHAT, CDR2 FQNNGV. The CDR3 loop spans 16 amino acids. The CDR3 loop is CASSLRLAGGADTQYF. For the CDR3, the DNA is TGTGCCAGCAGCCTAAGACTAGCGGGGGGCGCAGATACGCAGTATTTT. Full variable domain (outside the CDR3, taken from reference TRBV11-2 and TRBJ2-3): EAGVAQSPRYKIIEKRQSVAFWCNPISGHATLYWYQQILGQGPKLLIQFQNNGVVDDSQLPKDRFSAERLKGVDSTLKIQPAKLEDSAVYLCASSLRLAGGADTQYFGPGTRLTVL.

This chain uses TRBV9 with TRBJ2-2; 7 positions agree with TRBD2. In germline, CDR1 is SGDLS, CDR2 YYNGEE. CDR3 length equals 12 residues. V was clipped by 3 bases and J by 7 bases; unmatched bases: 0. The CDR3 here is CASSGGGGELFF. For the CDR3, the DNA is TGTGCCAGCAGCGGCGGGGGCGGGGAGCTGTTTTTT. The entire variable domain, with the rest obtained from reference TRBV9 and TRBJ2-2, is as follows: DSGVTQTPKHLITATGQRVTLRCSPRSGDLSVYWYQQSLDQGLQFLIQYYNGEERAKGNILERFSAQQFPDLHSELNLSSLELGDSALYFCASSGGGGELFFGEGSRLTVL.

The chain has TRBV7-2 and TRBJ1-2; D perhaps matches TRBD1 (6 bases). CDR3 length equals 15 residues. Germline-derived CDR1 and CDR2 are SGHTA and FQGNSA. V was clipped by 1 base and J by 0 bases, with 9 bases between them. CDR3 loop: CASSLGWGPNYGYTF. CDR3 in DNA: TGTGCCAGCAGCTTAGGCTGGGGGCCTAACTATGGCTACACCTTC.

The chain links TRBV5-6 to TRBJ1-1; the D is unclear. The germline V gene encodes CDR1 SGHDT and CDR2 YYEEEE. This CDR3 comprises 14 residues. Trimming left V 4 bases short and J 5 bases short, with 15 bases between. CDR3 amino acids: CASSLLLRRTEAFF. CDR3 coding DNA: TGTGCCAGCAGCCTTTTGTTGAGGAGGACTGAAGCTTTCTTT.

This clone was detected a few times. V usage is TRBV10-3 and J usage is TRBJ2-7; 9 bases fit TRBD1. CDR3 size: 15 residues. Trimming cost V 2 bases and J 3 bases; bases outside gene matches: 5. Germline-derived CDR1 and CDR2 are ENHRY and SYGVKD. The CDR3 region has the DNA TGTGCCATCAGTGAGCCGGACAGGGGTAACTACGAGCAGTACTTC. Translation gives CAISEPDRGNYEQYF.

This sequence joins TRBV6-1 and TRBJ2-7; 10 bases map to TRBD1. V lost 6 bases and J lost 5; bases outside the gene matches: 10. This CDR3 spans 15 amino acids. Germline V gene lookup returns CDR1 MNHNS and CDR2 SASEGT. The CDR3 coding sequence is TGTGCCAGCAGAGCCTTGGGACAGGGGTCGGACGAGCAGTACTTC. Residues: CASRALGQGSDEQYF.

The V call is TRBV5-1, the J call TRBJ1-6, with 11 bases lining up with TRBD1. The trim removed 1 base at V and 6 bases at J, leaving 9 bases unmatched. The CDR3 runs to 18 residues. The germline V gene encodes CDR1 SGHRS and CDR2 YFSETQ. In DNA form, the CDR3 reads TGCGCCAGCAGCTTGTCCGGGACAGGGGGAAGAGTTAATTCACCCCTCCACTTT. It translates to CASSLSGTGGRVNSPLHF. Using reference TRBV5-1 and TRBJ1-6 for the parts outside the CDR3, the full variable domain is KAGVTQTPRYLIKTRGQQVTLSCSPISGHRSVSWYQQTPGQGLQFLFEYFSETQRNKGNFPGRFSGRQFSNSRSEMNVSTLELGDSALYLCASSLSGTGGRVNSPLHFGNGTRLTVT.

To note about this clone: Additional DNA sequences in this sample encode the identical CDR3. The chain uses TRBV6-1 and TRBJ1-2; D gene uncertain. This CDR3 comprises 13 residues. Germline CDR1 MNHNS, CDR2 SASEGT. V lost 5 bases and J lost 9, with 16 bases in between. The CDR3 DNA follows: TGTGCCAGCAGTCCTAACGTCATAGTTAGCTACACCTTC. This encodes CASSPNVIVSYTF.

The chain is built from TRBV18 and TRBJ1-1; no clear D. The CDR3 extends over 13 amino acids. Between the trimmed V and J ends, which lost 6 bases and 1 base, there was a span of 9 bases. Germline-derived CDR1 and CDR2 are KGHSH and LQKENI. DNA for the CDR3: TGTGCCAGCTCGCTTACAGAGAACACTGAAGCTTTCTTT. It codes for CASSLTENTEAFF.

The rearrangement joins TRBV7-8 to TRBJ2-7, with 7 nucleotides matching TRBD2. Trimming removed 5 bases from V and 7 bases from J; junction bases left unmatched: 17. The CDR3 runs to 16 residues. Germline CDR1 reads SGHVS; CDR2 reads FQNEAQ. CDR3 amino acids: CASSPPSVGGTREQYF. The CDR3 coding sequence is TGTGCCAGCAGCCCGCCGTCGGTGGGAGGGACGAGGGAGCAGTACTTC.

The table lists this clone with a few counts. This rearrangement joins TRBV4-2 to TRBJ2-5, with 7 bases lining up with TRBD1. With V trimmed by 1 base and J by 2 bases, 10 bases remained unmatched. The CDR3 has 17 amino acids. Germline-derived CDR1 and CDR2 are LGHNA and YNFKEQ. The CDR3 sequence: CASSQGRNRGRQETQYF. DNA for the CDR3: TGTGCCAGCAGCCAAGGAAGGAACAGGGGACGGCAAGAGACCCAGTACTTC.

The chain uses TRBV5-1 and TRBJ1-1, with 9 bases fitting TRBD1. The V and J ends lost 3 bases and 3 bases, in that order; junction bases with no gene match: 3. CDR1 is SGHRS, CDR2 YFSETQ, per germline. This CDR3 region has 14 residues. The CDR3 region is CASSSQGADTEAFF. CDR3 DNA sequence: TGCGCCAGCAGCTCACAGGGGGCAGACACTGAAGCTTTCTTT.

The chain employs TRBV2 and TRBJ1-6, with D unresolved. CDR3 size: 13 residues. Germline assignment: CDR1 SNHLY and CDR2 FYNNEI. Trimming stripped 7 bases from V and 8 bases from J, with 12 bases between. The CDR3 nucleotides are TGTGCCAGCACCCAACTCCCCTATTCACCCCTCCACTTT. Amino acid sequence: CASTQLPYSPLHF.

This clone appeared a few times. The rearrangement joins TRBV7-8 to TRBJ2-7; 8 bases fit TRBD1. CDR3 length: 14 amino acids. CDR1 and CDR2 from the germline V gene are SGHVS and FQNEAQ. The ends lost 6 bases at V and 1 base at J; junction bases unmatched: 5. CDR3 loop: CASRGQGWSYEQYF. The CDR3 nucleotides read TGTGCCAGCAGAGGACAGGGATGGTCCTACGAGCAGTACTTC.

The J gene is TRBJ1-1, the V gene TRBV6-1; 7 positions match TRBD1. The CDR3 loop spans 13 amino acids. CDR1 MNHNS and CDR2 SASEGT come from the germline V gene. Trimming cost V 6 bases and J 5 bases; bases outside gene matches: 6. Written as DNA, the CDR3 is TGTGCCAGCAGCAGGGTCAGGGGGACTGAAGCTTTCTTT. This sequence encodes CASSRVRGTEAFF.

The V gene is TRBV27, the J gene TRBJ2-5; 10 bases are shared with TRBD2. Germline trimming cut 4 bases from V and 0 bases from J; bases unmatched to any gene: 5. Per germline, CDR1 MNHEY and CDR2 SMNVEV (reference sequence). CDR3 length: 16 residues. CDR3 DNA: TGTGCCAGCAGTTCACTAGCGGGGTTTTACCAAGAGACCCAGTACTTC. Its protein is CASSSLAGFYQETQYF.

The J gene is TRBJ1-2, the V gene TRBV5-5; tentative D call: TRBD1 (5 bases). Germline V gene lookup returns CDR1 SGHKS and CDR2 YYEKEE (reference sequence). Between the trimmed V and J ends, which lost 4 bases and 8 bases, there was a span of 9 bases. The CDR3 has 11 residues. The CDR3 DNA sequence: TGTGCCAGCAGCAGGGGTTGGGGCTACACCTTC. This sequence encodes CASSRGWGYTF. The entire variable domain, with the rest obtained from reference TRBV5-5 and TRBJ1-2, is as follows: DAGVTQSPTHLIKTRGQQVTLRCSPISGHKSVSWYQQVLGQGPQFIFQYYEKEERGRGNFPDRFSARQFPNYSSELNVNALLLGDSALYLCASSRGWGYTFGSGTRLTVV.

Turning to this clone: A junction end diverges from the germline sequence, so it may reflect a read error. The chain recombines TRBV7-2 with TRBJ2-7; possibly TRBD2 for D (5 bases). This CDR3 contains 14 residues. Germline V gives CDR1 SGHTA, CDR2 FQGNSA. The CDR3 bases are TGTGCCAGCAGCTTAGAGGCGGGTACCTACGAGCAGTCCTTC. This translates into CASSLEAGTYEQSF.

The genes are TRBV18 and TRBJ1-2; no definite D call. V was clipped by 0 bases and J by 13 bases, with 12 bases between them. Looked up from germline, CDR1 is KGHSH and CDR2 is LQKENI. CDR3 length: 12 amino acids. The CDR3, as DNA: TGTGCCAGCTCACCACCCCAGAGGTCGAGCACCTTC. Its protein is CASSPPQRSSTF. Combining the CDR3 with reference TRBV18 and TRBJ1-2 gives the whole variable domain NAGVMQNPRHLVRRRGQEARLRCSPMKGHSHVYWYRQLPEEGLKFMVYLQKENIIDESGMPKERFSAEFPKEGPSILRIQQVVRGDSAAYFCASSPPQRSSTFGSGTRLTVV.

This chain connects TRBV9 to TRBJ1-1; D unresolved. Trimming stripped 3 bases from V and 0 bases from J, with 18 bases between. The CDR3 covers 17 residues. Germline V gene lookup returns CDR1 SGDLS and CDR2 YYNGEE. DNA for the CDR3: TGTGCCAGCAGCGGACCCTCGAGGGTCCCCATGAACACTGAAGCTTTCTTT. Protein product: CASSGPSRVPMNTEAFF.

The rearrangement uses TRBV18 and TRBJ2-3; 8 bases line up with TRBD1. CDR3 size: 14 residues. Per the germline V gene, CDR1 is KGHSH and CDR2 is LQKENI. J gave up 3 bases and V 2 bases, and 1 base lay outside the gene matches. The CDR3 bases are TGTGCCAGCTCACCAAGGACAGGGACAGATACGCAGTATTTT. It codes for CASSPRTGTDTQYF.

This rearrangement joins TRBV7-9 to TRBJ1-4; D is ambiguous. Trimming removed 9 bases from V and 0 bases from J, with 17 bases in between. Per the germline V gene, CDR1 is SEHNR and CDR2 is FQNEAQ (reference sequence). This CDR3 is built from 16 residues. In DNA form, the CDR3 reads TGTGCCAGTACCCGGCCGGGTACTGCAACTAATGAAAAACTGTTTTTT. This sequence encodes CASTRPGTATNEKLFF.

This chain joins TRBV10-2 and TRBJ1-2; D is undetermined. The germline V gene has CDR1 WSHSY and CDR2 SAAADI. V shed 0 bases and J shed 8 bases, with 13 bases lying between them. The CDR3 runs to 14 residues. DNA of the CDR3: TGCGCCAGCAGTGAGTCCGGCCCCCAGGCGGGCTACACCTTC. This translates into CASSESGPQAGYTF.

The V call is TRBV4-1, the J call TRBJ1-1, with D maybe TRBD1 (5 bases). Trimming pared 1 base from V and 8 bases from J, leaving 20 bases between. The CDR3 runs to 16 residues. The germline V gene encodes CDR1 MGHRA and CDR2 YSYEKL. As DNA, the CDR3 is TGCGCCAGCAGCCAAGGGACAAGAAGAATCCCCATAGAAGCTTTCTTT. It yields the protein CASSQGTRRIPIEAFF.

The gene calls are TRBV2 and TRBJ2-7; the D gene is possibly TRBD1 (6 bases). V was trimmed by 8 bases and J by 2 bases, leaving 16 bases between them. The CDR3 consists of 14 residues. Looked up from germline, CDR1 is SNHLY and CDR2 is FYNNEI. The CDR3 sequence: CASVTYQGPYEQYF. In DNA, the CDR3 is TGTGCCAGCGTTACTTATCAGGGGCCCTACGAGCAGTACTTC.

The chain is built from TRBV9 and TRBJ2-1, with D possibly matching TRBD2 (6 bases). Germline V CDR1 and CDR2: SGDLS, YYNGEE. The CDR3 has 14 amino acids. V lost 0 bases, J lost 5 bases, and 9 bases lay in between. CDR3 DNA: TGTGCCAGCAGCGTAGGAGGAGGGCACAATGAGCAGTTCTTC. Translation gives CASSVGGGHNEQFF. The complete variable domain, with remaining parts taken from reference TRBV9 and TRBJ2-1, reads DSGVTQTPKHLITATGQRVTLRCSPRSGDLSVYWYQQSLDQGLQFLIQYYNGEERAKGNILERFSAQQFPDLHSELNLSSLELGDSALYFCASSVGGGHNEQFFGPGTRLTVL.

On this clone: Since the CDR3 does not end with the conserved phenylalanine or tryptophan, this likely comes from a read error. The CDR3, as DNA: TGTGCCAGCAGCCCGGCGGTGACTAACTATGGCTACACCTTA. It specifies CASSPAVTNYGYTL. This chain connects TRBV11-2 to TRBJ1-2, with no clear D. This CDR3 contains 14 residues. Trimming shortened V by 5 bases and J by 0 bases, and 10 bases separated the two germline ends. Germline CDR1 and CDR2: SGHAT and FQNNGV.